The clone carrying this TCR beta chain was counted only a few times. This sample was included in a study of T cells after yellow fever vaccination. TCRdb fed the 5' RACE reads into MiXCR, producing one record per CDR3 protein. The sample lists more than 250,000 distinct CDR3 sequences; roughly 7% were seen once. With 1 base removed from V and 6 bases from J, the gap between germline ends came to 10 bases. Per the germline V gene, CDR1 is SGHVS and CDR2 is FNYEAQ. The CDR3 sequence is 14 residues long. The chain uses TRBV7-6 and TRBJ2-1; D ambiguous. This receptor was taken from a man between 18 and 29 years old who received the YFV17D yellow fever vaccine. The sample in question was PBMCs, obtained roughly 47 days after the first yellow fever vaccination. The CDR3 here is CASSLDKGANEQFF. CDR3 bases: TGTGCCAGCAGCTTAGATAAAGGAGCCAATGAGCAGTTCTTC.